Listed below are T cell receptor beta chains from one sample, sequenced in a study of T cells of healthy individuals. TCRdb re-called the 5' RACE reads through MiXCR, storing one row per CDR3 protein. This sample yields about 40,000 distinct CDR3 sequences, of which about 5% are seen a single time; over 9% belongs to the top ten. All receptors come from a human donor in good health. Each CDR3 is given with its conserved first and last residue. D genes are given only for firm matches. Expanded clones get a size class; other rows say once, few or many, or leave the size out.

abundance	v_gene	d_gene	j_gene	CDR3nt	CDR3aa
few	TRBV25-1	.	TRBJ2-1	TGTGCCAGCAGTGTCTCAGGGCCGGTCAGGTACAATGAGCAGTTCTTC	CASSVSGPVRYNEQFF
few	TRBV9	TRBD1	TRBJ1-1	TGTGCCAGCAGCCCCCACCGGGACAGGGTCCAAAACACTGAAGCTTTCTTT	CASSPHRDRVQNTEAFF
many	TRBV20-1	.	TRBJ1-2	TGCAGTGCTAGACATCAAAAAGACTATGGCTACACCTTC	CSARHQKDYGYTF
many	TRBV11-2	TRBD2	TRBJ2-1	TGTGCCAGCAGCTTAATCAGCGGGGGTTATGAGCAGTTCTTC	CASSLISGGYEQFF
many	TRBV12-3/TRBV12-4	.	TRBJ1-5	TGTGCCAGTAAGACAGGCGATCAGCCCCAGCATTTT	CASKTGDQPQHF
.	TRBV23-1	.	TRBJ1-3	TGCGCCAGCAGTCTTAACCGGGACATCATCTCTGGAAACACCATATATTTT	CASSLNRDIISGNTIYF
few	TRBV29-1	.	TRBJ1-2	TGCAGCGTTGTCGTGGGACGTAGATATGGCTACACCTTC	CSVVVGRRYGYTF
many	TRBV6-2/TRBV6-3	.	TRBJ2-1	TGTGCCAGCAGTTACGATTCACTAGCTTACAATGAGCAGTTCTTC	CASSYDSLAYNEQFF
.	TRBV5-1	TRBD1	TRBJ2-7	TGCGCCAGCAGCACGACAGGGTTCGGCTACGAGCAGTACTTC	CASSTTGFGYEQYF
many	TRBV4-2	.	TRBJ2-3	TGTGCCAGCAGCCAACTGGGGGCGGCCACAGATACGCAGTATTTT	CASSQLGAATDTQYF
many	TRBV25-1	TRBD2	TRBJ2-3	TGTGCCAGCAGTGATACGGGAGGGCCAGATACGCAGTATTTT	CASSDTGGPDTQYF
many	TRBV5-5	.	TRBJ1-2	TGTGCCAGCAGCCCCGAGGTGGCGAGGAACTATGGCTACACCTTC	CASSPEVARNYGYTF
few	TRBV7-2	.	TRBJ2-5	TGTGCCAGCAGCCTAACCTTTTGGAGCGGACAAGAGACCCAGTACTTC	CASSLTFWSGQETQYF
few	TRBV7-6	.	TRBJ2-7	TGTGCCAGCAGCGTGGCGGGGAACTACGAGCAGTACTTC	CASSVAGNYEQYF
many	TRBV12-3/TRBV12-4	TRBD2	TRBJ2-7	TGTGCCAGCCGGGCTAGCGGGGGGCCCGGAGCTCACTACGAGCAGTACTTC	CASRASGGPGAHYEQYF
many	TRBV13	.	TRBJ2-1	TGTGCCAGCAGCACCGGGACTGACTCCTACAATGAGCAGTTCTTC	CASSTGTDSYNEQFF
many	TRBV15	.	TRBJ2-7	TGTGCCACCAGCAGTTCCTTGACCCCCTACGAGCAGTACTTC	CATSSSLTPYEQYF
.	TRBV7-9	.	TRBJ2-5	TGTGCCAGCAGCTACCCGGGACGCTTCTACTTC	CASSYPGRFYF
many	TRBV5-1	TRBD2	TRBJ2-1	TGCGCCAGCAGCTTCAGCGGGAGCCGCAATGAGCAGTTCTTC	CASSFSGSRNEQFF
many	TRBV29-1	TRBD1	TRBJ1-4	TGCAGCGTGGGGGGGACAGTTAATGAAAAACTGTTTTTT	CSVGGTVNEKLFF
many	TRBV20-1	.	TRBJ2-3	TGCAGTGCTCTACGCCACGGGGCCACAGATACGCAGTATTTT	CSALRHGATDTQYF
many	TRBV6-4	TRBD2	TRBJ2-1	TGTGCCAGCAGTGACGGGGTTGGTAGCGGGAGTGAGCAGTTCTTC	CASSDGVGSGSEQFF
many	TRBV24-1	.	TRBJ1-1	TGTGCCACCAGTGGGGGCCGGGACACTGAAGCTTTCTTT	CATSGGRDTEAFF
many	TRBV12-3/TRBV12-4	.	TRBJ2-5	TGTGCCAGCAGTTTAAGGCTCTTCGGAGAGACCCAGTACTTC	CASSLRLFGETQYF
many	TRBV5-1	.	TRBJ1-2	TGCGCCAGCAGCTTGGATAGGGTGGAGCGCTACACCTTC	CASSLDRVERYTF
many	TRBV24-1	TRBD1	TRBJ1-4	TGTGCCACCAGTGATACCGGGACAGGGAATGAAAAACTGTTTTTT	CATSDTGTGNEKLFF
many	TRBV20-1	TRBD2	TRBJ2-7	TGCAGTGCTAGAGATGGGTTGCGGGAGGGCACCTACGAGCAGTACTTC	CSARDGLREGTYEQYF
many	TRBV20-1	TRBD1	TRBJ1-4	TGCAGTGCCCTCGACAGGGACAAAAAACTGTTTTTT	CSALDRDKKLFF
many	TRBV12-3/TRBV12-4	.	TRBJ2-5	TGTGCCAGCAGTTTTAACCGAGAAGAGACCCAGTACTTC	CASSFNREETQYF
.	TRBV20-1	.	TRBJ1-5	TGCAGTGCTCACACAAGCTATAGCAATCAGCCCCAGCATTTT	CSAHTSYSNQPQHF
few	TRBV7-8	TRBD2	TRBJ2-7	TGTGCCAGCAGCACCCGGGATAGCGGGGGGGGGCAGTACTTC	CASSTRDSGGGQYF
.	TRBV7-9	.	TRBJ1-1	TGTGCCAGCAGCTTAGAATGGGCTGAAGCTTTCTTT	CASSLEWAEAFF
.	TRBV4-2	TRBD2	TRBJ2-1	TGTGCCAGCAGCCTTAGACTAGCGGGAGATGGTGAGCAGTTCTTC	CASSLRLAGDGEQFF
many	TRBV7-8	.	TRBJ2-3	TGTGCCAGCAGCTTACTCTCCAGTAGCACAGATACGCAGTATTTT	CASSLLSSSTDTQYF
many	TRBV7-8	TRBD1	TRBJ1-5	TGTGCCAGCAGCTTAAGTGCCAGGGGGAATCAGCCCCAGCATTTT	CASSLSARGNQPQHF
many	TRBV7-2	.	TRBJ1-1	TGTGCCAGCAGCGTCGACAGAAACAGAAACACTGAAGCTTTCTTT	CASSVDRNRNTEAFF
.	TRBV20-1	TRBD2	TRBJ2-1	TGCAGTGCTAGGGGCGCGGGGGGCACCTTAAACTCCTACAATGAGCAGTTCTTC	CSARGAGGTLNSYNEQFF
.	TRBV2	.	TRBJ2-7	TGTGCCAGCAGCAGCCCCTCCACCGGTTACGAGCAGTACTTC	CASSSPSTGYEQYF
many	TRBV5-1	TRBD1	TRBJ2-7	TGCGCCAGCAGCGGGACAGGCATTGACTACGAGCAGTACTTC	CASSGTGIDYEQYF
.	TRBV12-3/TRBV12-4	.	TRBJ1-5	TGTGCCAGCAGTTCATCCCGGGGGAGGAGATACAATCAGCCCCAGCATTTT	CASSSSRGRRYNQPQHF
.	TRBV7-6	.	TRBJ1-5	TGTGCCAGCAGCCCCGGGGCCCTCAATCAGCCCCAGCATTTT	CASSPGALNQPQHF
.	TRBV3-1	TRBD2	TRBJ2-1	TGTGCCAGCAGCCCGCGCGGGAGCTCCTACAATGAGCAGTTCTTC	CASSPRGSSYNEQFF
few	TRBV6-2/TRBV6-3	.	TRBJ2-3	TGTGCCAGCAGTTACTCCGGGCTCGATAGCACAGATACGCAGTATTTT	CASSYSGLDSTDTQYF
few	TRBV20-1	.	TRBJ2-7	TGCAGTGCTAGAGTGGCCAGGGGGGGAGAGGGCGAGCAGTACTTC	CSARVARGGEGEQYF
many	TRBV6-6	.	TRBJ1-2	TGTGCCAGCACTTTAACAGGGTATGGCTACACCTTC	CASTLTGYGYTF
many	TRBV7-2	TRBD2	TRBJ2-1	TGTGCCAGCAGCCCGGGGCTAGCGGGAGGGGGTGAGCAGTTCTTC	CASSPGLAGGGEQFF
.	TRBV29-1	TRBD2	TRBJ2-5	TGCAGCGGTGGACTAGCGGGAGTTCATGAGACCCAGTACTTC	CSGGLAGVHETQYF
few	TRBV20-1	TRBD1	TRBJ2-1	TGCAGTGCTAGTTTCACAGGGGCCCAGGTGCAGTTCTTC	CSASFTGAQVQFF
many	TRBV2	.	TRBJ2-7	TGTGCCAGCAGTGTCGAGGCCCTCGAGCAGTACTTC	CASSVEALEQYF
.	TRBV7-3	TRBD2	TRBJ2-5	TGTGCCAGCAGCCGTAGCGGGGGCGGCCAAGAGACCCAGTACTTC	CASSRSGGGQETQYF
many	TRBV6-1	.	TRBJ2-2	TGTGCCAGCGGGGGGTCATCAGGTCCCCGTACGAACACCGGGGAGCTGTTTTTT	CASGGSSGPRTNTGELFF
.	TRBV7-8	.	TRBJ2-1	TGTGCCAGCAGCTTAGCGCGGCGACAGTACAATGAGCAGTTCTTC	CASSLARRQYNEQFF